This T cell receptor (beta chain) comes out of a study of response to subunit inactivated influenza vaccine. Germline V gene lookup returns CDR1 SEHNR and CDR2 FQNEAQ (reference sequence). V was pared by 4 bases and J by 6 bases, with 13 bases between. The CDR3 has 13 residues. This clonotype was counted a few times. TCRdb re-analysed the RT-PCR reads in MiXCR, keeping a single row per CDR3 protein. The table has roughly 540,000 distinct CDR3 sequences, 20% to 25% seen once. These records were also assigned to another study, of T cells expressing NK-cell markers. That source reports: With UMIs, 5'RACE template switching was used to make TCR beta cDNA. Sequencing covered eight donors, seven HCMV-seropositive and one seronegative.

The material was CD4+ T cells sorted from PBMCs, obtained 11 to 12 days after vaccination. The receptor's source is a man aged 50 to 60 who received an inactivated influenza vaccine. J is TRBJ2-7 and V is TRBV7-9; D may be TRBD2 (6 bases). CDR3 nucleotide sequence: TGTGCCAGCAGCTCGCGGGGACGCAGCGAGCAGTACTTC. Translated: CASSSRGRSEQYF.